Each of the 25 T cell receptor beta chains below was sequenced from the same sample in a study of cytomegalovirus exposure and HLA in healthy donors. Primers included in the PCR were 60 Vbeta and 13 Jbeta primers. Using immunoSEQ multiplex PCR, the repertoire was profiled, and TCRdb retains in-frame clones only, with some absent. This sample yields tens of thousands of clones, of which 60% to 85% are seen a single time; around 4.3% belongs to the top ten. The sequencing sample was made of PBMCs. These receptors were collected from a woman in her 40s in good health and CMV-seropositive.

The chain carries TRBV14 and TRBJ2-7; tentatively, D is TRBD2 (7 bases). Per the germline V gene, CDR1 is SGHDN and CDR2 is FVKESK. The CDR3 consists of 15 residues. V was shortened by 1 base and J by 4 bases, with 14 bases between the two germline ends. CDR3 protein: CASSQGAGARYEQYF. The CDR3 coding sequence is TGTGCCAGCAGCCAAGGGGCGGGGGCCAGATACGAGCAGTACTTC.

In DNA form, the CDR3 reads TGTGCCAGTAGTACCGGGGTGCGGAACACTGAAGCTTTCTTT. Translation: CASSTGVRNTEAFF. The rearrangement joins TRBV19 to TRBJ1-1; D remains ambiguous. Germline CDR1 reads LNHDA; CDR2 reads SQIVND (reference sequence). Between the trimmed V and J ends, which lost 4 bases and 1 base, there was a span of 10 bases. The CDR3 loop spans 14 amino acids.

The chain is built from TRBV30 and TRBJ2-3; D possibly corresponds to TRBD2 (6 bases). Deletions cut 1 base from V and 0 bases from J, with 17 bases between. Germline V gives CDR1 GTSNPN, CDR2 SVGIG (reference sequence). The CDR3 has 17 residues. The CDR3 loop is CAWSDLRDFQSTDTQYF. For the CDR3, the DNA is TGTGCCTGGAGTGACTTAAGGGACTTCCAAAGCACAGATACGCAGTATTTT.

The chain couples TRBV29-1 to TRBJ2-6; D possibly corresponds to TRBD1 (6 bases). The CDR3 contains 16 residues. CDR1 is SQVTM, CDR2 ANQGSEA, per germline. V was pared by 2 bases and J by 1 base, with 12 bases between. CDR3: CSVEQGWDSGANVLTF. In DNA form, the CDR3 reads TGCAGCGTTGAACAGGGGTGGGATTCTGGGGCCAACGTCCTGACTTTC.

V and J are TRBV10-3 and TRBJ2-1, with 10 bases lining up with TRBD1. The CDR3 spans 14 residues. CDR1 ENHRY and CDR2 SYGVKD come from the germline V gene. The V gene end was trimmed by 4 bases and the J gene end by 7 bases; junction bases not matched to a gene: 4. The CDR3 loop is CAISADRGRNEQFF. For the CDR3, the DNA is TGTGCCATCAGTGCCGACAGGGGGCGGAATGAGCAGTTCTTC.

The chain is built from TRBV2 and TRBJ2-4; possibly TRBD1 for D (6 bases). The germline gives CDR1 SNHLY, CDR2 FYNNEI. The ends were cut back, 3 bases at V and 7 bases at J, with 16 bases in the middle. The CDR3 has 15 residues. CDR3 coding DNA: TGTGCCAGCAGTGATAGTTTGCGGCAGGGGAACATTCAGTACTTC. It encodes CASSDSLRQGNIQYF.

The rearrangement links TRBV11-3 to TRBJ2-1; the match to TRBD2 covers 7 bases. The CDR3 covers 15 residues. Per the germline V gene, CDR1 is SGHNT and CDR2 is YENEEA. Trimming took 1 base from V and 1 from J; bases not matched to a gene: 1. Here the CDR3 reads CASSLAGGSYNEQFF. The CDR3 DNA reads TGTGCCAGCAGCTTAGCGGGAGGATCCTACAATGAGCAGTTCTTC.

This clone appeared once. The J gene is TRBJ2-7, the V gene TRBV7-2; TRBD2 aligns across 14 bases. The CDR3 sequence is 15 residues long. Germline values: CDR1 SGHTA, CDR2 FQGNSA. J gave up 6 bases and V 2 bases, and 3 bases lay outside the gene matches. The CDR3, as DNA: TGTGCCAGCAGCTTACGGACTAGCGGGAGGAGCGAGCAGTACTTC. Translation: CASSLRTSGRSEQYF.

This rearrangement joins TRBV19 to TRBJ2-7; 7 bases agree with TRBD2. The CDR3 contains 13 residues. The V gene end was trimmed by 5 bases and the J gene end by 6 bases; junction bases not matched to a gene: 7. Per the germline V gene, CDR1 is LNHDA and CDR2 is SQIVND (reference sequence). Here the CDR3 DNA reads TGTGCCAGTAGTCCCTCGGGAGGTTCCGAGCAGTACTTC. Amino acids: CASSPSGGSEQYF.

The chain recombines TRBV19 with TRBJ1-3; D is perhaps TRBD1 (5 bases). The CDR3 has 17 residues. Trimming removed 6 bases from V and 0 bases from J, with 18 bases in between. Germline CDR1 is LNHDA and CDR2 is SQIVND (reference sequence). The CDR3 nucleotides are TGTGCCAGTAGCCGATCTCCGACAGCCTTCTCTGGAAACACCATATATTTT. Amino acids: CASSRSPTAFSGNTIYF.

In its sample, this clone was seen a few times. The chain is built from TRBV10-3 and TRBJ1-5; the D gene is possibly TRBD1 (6 bases). The germline V and J ends were trimmed by 0 bases and 0 bases, with 15 bases remaining between them. This CDR3 region has 18 residues. In germline, CDR1 is ENHRY, CDR2 SYGVKD. The CDR3 region has the DNA TGTGCCATCAGTGAGTCATCGACAGGTGGACCTAGCAATCAGCCCCAGCATTTT. Its protein product is CAISESSTGGPSNQPQHF.

V usage is TRBV29-1 and J usage is TRBJ2-2, with 7 bases matching TRBD2. Trimming cost V 4 bases and J 2 bases; bases outside gene matches: 4. The CDR3 contains 14 residues. Germline V gene sequence: CDR1 SQVTM, CDR2 ANQGSEA. For the CDR3, the DNA is TGCAGCGTTGGACGACTAGCTAACACCGGGGAGCTGTTTTTT. Translating it yields CSVGRLANTGELFF.

The chain is built from TRBV4-2 and TRBJ2-2; TRBD2 agrees at 8 bases. The trim removed 3 bases at V and 1 base at J, leaving 10 bases unmatched. This CDR3 has 18 amino acids. CDR1 and CDR2 (germline): LGHNA, YNFKEQ. As DNA, the CDR3 is TGTGCCAGCAGCCAGGCTAAAGGACTAGCCCTGAACACCGGGGAGCTGTTTTTT. Protein: CASSQAKGLALNTGELFF.

V is TRBV30 and J is TRBJ2-7; 9 bases align to TRBD1. Germline assignment: CDR1 GTSNPN and CDR2 SVGIG (reference sequence). V lost 1 base and J lost 2; bases outside the gene matches: 0. The CDR3 loop spans 13 amino acids. The CDR3 bases are TGTGCCTGGAGTGACAGGGGGCCCTACGAGCAGTACTTC. Translating gives CAWSDRGPYEQYF.

V and J are TRBV21-1 and TRBJ2-5; the D call in the table, TRBD1, was not verified against the DNA. TRBV21-1 has pseudogene status. This CDR3 comprises 16 residues. CDR3 bases: TGTGCCAGCAAGTCTTCAGCTGGGACAAAAGGGGAGACCCAGTACTTC. It encodes CASKSSAGTKGETQYF.

The rearrangement joins TRBV10-3 to TRBJ1-5, with TRBD1 matching over 7 bases. This CDR3 region has 15 residues. Germline CDR1 ENHRY, CDR2 SYGVKD. Trimming at V came to 4 bases and at J to 7 bases, leaving 10 bases not matched to a gene. The CDR3 DNA reads as TGTGCCATCAGTGGGACAGGAGATTCGGGACAGCCCCAGCATTTT. Translating it yields CAISGTGDSGQPQHF.

The J gene is TRBJ2-5, the V gene TRBV27; possibly TRBD1 for D (6 bases). This CDR3 is built from 12 residues. Trimming shortened V by 9 bases and J by 5 bases, and 13 bases separated the two germline ends. Germline CDR1 MNHEY, CDR2 SMNVEV (reference sequence). Written as DNA, the CDR3 is TGTGCCAGTATACCTCAGGGGGAGACCCAGTACTTC. Its protein is CASIPQGETQYF.

A word on this clone: Its ends do not fully match the called genes, so a read error is possible. The genes are TRBV7-9 and TRBJ1-1; D may be TRBD1 (5 bases). The CDR3 has 16 amino acids. From germline, CDR1 is SEHNR and CDR2 FQNEAQ (reference sequence). CDR3 protein: CSSSLAPGRENTEAFF. CDR3 in DNA: TGTTCCAGCAGCTTAGCTCCCGGCAGGGAGAACACTGAAGCTTTCTTT. Full variable domain (outside the CDR3, taken from reference TRBV7-9 and TRBJ1-1): DTGVSQNPRHKITKRGQNVTFRCDPISEHNRLYWYRQTLGQGPEFLTYFQNEAQLEKSRLLSDRFSAERPKGSFSTLEIQRTEQGDSAMYLCSSSLAPGRENTEAFFGQGTRLTVV.

The chain combines TRBV19 with TRBJ1-5; no clear D. V was pared by 3 bases and J by 9 bases, with 9 bases between. The CDR3 covers 12 residues. Germline V gives CDR1 LNHDA, CDR2 SQIVND (reference sequence). The CDR3 spells CASSMGGRPQHF. DNA of the CDR3: TGTGCCAGTAGTATGGGAGGTCGGCCCCAGCATTTT.

The chain has TRBV6-6 and TRBJ2-1; 8 positions agree with TRBD2. V lost 6 bases to trimming and J lost 7 bases; unmatched junction nucleotides: 5. The CDR3 runs to 13 residues. The germline V gene has CDR1 MNHNY and CDR2 SVGAGI (reference sequence). For the CDR3, the DNA is TGTGCCAGCAGCTCCGGGAGGGTGAATGAGCAGTTCTTC. It specifies CASSSGRVNEQFF.

This chain links TRBV2 with TRBJ1-1; D is undetermined. The ends were cut back, 5 bases at V and 4 bases at J, with 5 bases in the middle. The germline gives CDR1 SNHLY, CDR2 FYNNEI. This CDR3 spans 11 amino acids. The CDR3 is CASSYSTEAFF. CDR3 DNA sequence: TGTGCCAGCAGTTATTCCACTGAAGCTTTCTTT.

In its sample, this clone was seen once. V and J are TRBV11-1 and TRBJ2-5; D gene ambiguous. The germline V gene has CDR1 SGHAT and CDR2 FQDESV (reference sequence). This CDR3 has 11 amino acids. Trimming took off 5 bases at V and 3 bases at J, with 4 bases between the two ends. The CDR3 DNA reads TGTGCCAGCAGCGTAAAAGAGACCCAGTACTTC. Protein product: CASSVKETQYF.

The CDR3 is CASSVGTTWNQPQHF. CDR3 nucleotides: TGTGCCAGCAGCGTGGGGACTACGTGGAATCAGCCCCAGCATTTT. The chain joins TRBV9 to TRBJ1-5; TRBD1 is a possible D gene (5 bases). The germline V gene has CDR1 SGDLS and CDR2 YYNGEE. V was trimmed by 2 bases and J by 4 bases, leaving 13 bases between them. The CDR3 totals 15 residues.

The chain joins TRBV6-9 to TRBJ2-7; tentatively, D is TRBD1 (5 bases). CDR1 and CDR2 from the germline V gene are MNHGY and SVAAGI. The V and J ends lost 4 bases and 1 base respectively, with 14 bases between them. The CDR3 is made up of 15 amino acids. The CDR3 protein is CASSWGSLGSYEQYF. The CDR3 DNA follows: TGTGCCAGCAGTTGGGGCAGTTTGGGGTCCTACGAGCAGTACTTC.

The rearrangement links TRBV14 to TRBJ2-1, with TRBD1 as a possible D gene (6 bases). The CDR3 is 16 amino acids. The germline V and J ends were trimmed by 0 bases and 4 bases, with 13 bases remaining between them. Germline lookup yields CDR1 SGHDN and CDR2 FVKESK. CDR3 sequence reads: CASSQDRQAPYNEQFF. The DNA of the CDR3 is TGTGCCAGCAGCCAAGATCGACAGGCCCCTTACAATGAGCAGTTCTTC.